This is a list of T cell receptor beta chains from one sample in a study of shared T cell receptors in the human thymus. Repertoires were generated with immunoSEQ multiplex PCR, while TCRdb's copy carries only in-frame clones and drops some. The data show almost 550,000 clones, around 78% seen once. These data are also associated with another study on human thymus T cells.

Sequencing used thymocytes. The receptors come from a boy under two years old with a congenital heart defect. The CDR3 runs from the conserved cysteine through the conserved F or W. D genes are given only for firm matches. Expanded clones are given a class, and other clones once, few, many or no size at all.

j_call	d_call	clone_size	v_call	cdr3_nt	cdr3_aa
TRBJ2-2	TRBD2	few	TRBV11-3	TGTGCCAGCAGCTTAGTGACTAGCGGGAGGAGGGAAACCGGGGAGCTGTTTTTT	CASSLVTSGRRETGELFF
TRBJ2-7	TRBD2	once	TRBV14	TGTGCCAGCAGCCAAGAACGGAGATCGACTAGCGGGAGGTACGAGCAGTACTTC	CASSQERRSTSGRYEQYF
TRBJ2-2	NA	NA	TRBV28	TGTGCCAGCAGCAGACAGGGCCCTGAGCGGGAGACGGGGGAGCTGTTTTTT	CASSRQGPERETGELFF
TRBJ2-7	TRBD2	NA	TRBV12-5	TGTGCTAGTGGTACGACCGGGACACAAAACGGGGGACTAGAGTTCCACGAGCAGTACTTC	CASGTTGTQNGGLEFHEQYF
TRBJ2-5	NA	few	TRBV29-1	TGCAGCGTTGAGGGCAGCCAAGAGACCCAGTACTTC	CSVEGSQETQYF
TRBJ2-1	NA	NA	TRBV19	TGTGCCAGCAAACCCCCAGGGGACAATGAGCAGTTCTTC	CASKPPGDNEQFF
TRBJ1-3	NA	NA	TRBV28	TGTGCCAGCAGTTTGCAGGGATACTCTGGAAACACCATATATTTT	CASSLQGYSGNTIYF
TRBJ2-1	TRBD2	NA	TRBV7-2	TGTGCCAGCACGGACCGGGCTAGCGGGATGAACAATGAGCAGTTCTTC	CASTDRASGMNNEQFF
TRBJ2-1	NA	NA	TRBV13	TGTGCCAGCAGCTTAGGCCGTATAAATGAGCAGTTCTTC	CASSLGRINEQFF
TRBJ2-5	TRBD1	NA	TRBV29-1	TGCAGCGCTTTGACAGGGTCGGAGACCCAGTACTTC	CSALTGSETQYF
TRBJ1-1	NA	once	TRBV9	TGTGCCAGCAGCGACAGGGATCCTGAAGCTTTCTTT	CASSDRDPEAFF
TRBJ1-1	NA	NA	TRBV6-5	TGTGCCAGCAGTTCCGGGCAGGGAGCTTTCTTT	CASSSGQGAFF
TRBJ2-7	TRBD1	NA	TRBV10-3	TGTGCCATCAGGACCGACAGGGTCTACGAGCAGTACTTC	CAIRTDRVYEQYF
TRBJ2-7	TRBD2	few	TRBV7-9	TGTGCCAGCAGCTTACTCGGGACTAGCGGGAGCGGCGAGCAGTACTTC	CASSLLGTSGSGEQYF
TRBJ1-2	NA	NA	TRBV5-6	TGTGCCAGCAGCTTGGTGGGGCGCTATGGCTACACCTTC	CASSLVGRYGYTF
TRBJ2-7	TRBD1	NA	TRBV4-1	TGCGCCAGCAGCCTCGTCCGGGACAGGGCCAACGAGCAGTACTTC	CASSLVRDRANEQYF
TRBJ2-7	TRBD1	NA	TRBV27	TGTGCCACCCAGGGGGCGGGGTCCGAGCAGTACTTC	CATQGAGSEQYF
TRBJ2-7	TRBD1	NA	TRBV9	TGTGCCAGCAGCGTGAGCCGGGACAGGGGGAACTACGAGCAGTACTTC	CASSVSRDRGNYEQYF
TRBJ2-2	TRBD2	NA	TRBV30	TGTGCCTGGGGGGGAGGGCCCGCGAACACCGGGGAGCTGTTTTTT	CAWGGGPANTGELFF
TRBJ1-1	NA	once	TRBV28	TGTGCCAGCAGTTCGAGGGGGGAAGCTTTCTTT	CASSSRGEAFF
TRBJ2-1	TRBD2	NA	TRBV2	TGTGCCAGCAGTTATCTGACTAGCGGGACACACAATGAGCAGTTCTTC	CASSYLTSGTHNEQFF
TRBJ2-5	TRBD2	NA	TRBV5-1	TGCGCCAGCAGCTTACACTTCCTAGCGGGAGAACAAGAGACCCAGTACTTC	CASSLHFLAGEQETQYF
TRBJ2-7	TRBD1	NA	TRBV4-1	TGCGCCAGCAGCCATAGCGGACAGGGGGCGTCAGCCTACGAGCAGTACTTC	CASSHSGQGASAYEQYF
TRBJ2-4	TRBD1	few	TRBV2	TGTGCCAGCAGTGAAGCGCTATGGACAGGGGGCATAGGGGCCAAAAACATTCAGTACTTC	CASSEALWTGGIGAKNIQYF
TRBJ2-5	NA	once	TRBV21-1	TGTGCCAGCAGCCACAGGGGGCGGGTGGAGACCCAGTACTTC	CASSHRGRVETQYF
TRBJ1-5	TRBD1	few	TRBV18	TGTGCCAGCTCGTACGGACAGGGAGTAACTAATCAGCCCCAGCATTTT	CASSYGQGVTNQPQHF
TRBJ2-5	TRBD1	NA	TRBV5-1	TGCGCCAGCCGGACAGGGGTAGAGGAGACCCAGTACTTC	CASRTGVEETQYF
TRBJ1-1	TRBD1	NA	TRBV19	TGTGCCAGTAGTCCAACCGGGACAGGGCCTGAAGCTTTCTTT	CASSPTGTGPEAFF
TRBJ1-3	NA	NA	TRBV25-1	TGTGCCAGCAGTGATAAGAAGAGGGATTCTGGAAACACCATATATTTT	CASSDKKRDSGNTIYF
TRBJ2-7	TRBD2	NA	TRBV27	TGTGCCAGCAGTTTGAGGGAGGGTTGGTACGAGCAGTACTTC	CASSLREGWYEQYF
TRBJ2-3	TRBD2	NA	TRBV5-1	TGCGCCAGCACGGGGGGCCTAGCGGGAGGCAGGCATACGCAGTATTTT	CASTGGLAGGRHTQYF
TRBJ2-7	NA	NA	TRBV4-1	TGCGCCAGCAGCCAAGAAGGGGCCGGGTACGAGCAGTACTTC	CASSQEGAGYEQYF
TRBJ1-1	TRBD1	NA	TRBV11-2	TGTGCCAGCAGCCCGAACCGGGACAGGGAGACTGAAGCTTTCTTT	CASSPNRDRETEAFF
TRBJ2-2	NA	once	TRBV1	TGCACCAGCAGCCAAGCCATGGCGGCATTGAACACCGGGGAGCTGTTTTTT	CTSSQAMAALNTGELFF
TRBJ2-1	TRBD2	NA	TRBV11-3	TGTGCCAGCAGCCCGGCTAAGCGGGAGGAGTACAATGAGCAGTTCTTC	CASSPAKREEYNEQFF
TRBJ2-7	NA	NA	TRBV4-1	TGCGCCAGCAGCCAAGACGGAGCGGGTTTCTCCTACGAGCAGTACTTC	CASSQDGAGFSYEQYF